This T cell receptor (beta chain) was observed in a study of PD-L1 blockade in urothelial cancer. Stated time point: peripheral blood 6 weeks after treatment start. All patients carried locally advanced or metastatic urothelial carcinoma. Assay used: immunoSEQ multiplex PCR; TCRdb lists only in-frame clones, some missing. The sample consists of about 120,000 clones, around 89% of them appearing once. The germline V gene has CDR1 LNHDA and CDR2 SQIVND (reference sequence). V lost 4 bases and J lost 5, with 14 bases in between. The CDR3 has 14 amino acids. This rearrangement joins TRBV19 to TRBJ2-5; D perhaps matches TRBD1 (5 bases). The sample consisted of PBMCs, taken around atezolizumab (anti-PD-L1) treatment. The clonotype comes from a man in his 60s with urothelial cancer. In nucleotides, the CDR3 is TGTGCCAGTAGTACAGGGTTGGGCTATGAGACCCAGTACTTC. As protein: CASSTGLGYETQYF.